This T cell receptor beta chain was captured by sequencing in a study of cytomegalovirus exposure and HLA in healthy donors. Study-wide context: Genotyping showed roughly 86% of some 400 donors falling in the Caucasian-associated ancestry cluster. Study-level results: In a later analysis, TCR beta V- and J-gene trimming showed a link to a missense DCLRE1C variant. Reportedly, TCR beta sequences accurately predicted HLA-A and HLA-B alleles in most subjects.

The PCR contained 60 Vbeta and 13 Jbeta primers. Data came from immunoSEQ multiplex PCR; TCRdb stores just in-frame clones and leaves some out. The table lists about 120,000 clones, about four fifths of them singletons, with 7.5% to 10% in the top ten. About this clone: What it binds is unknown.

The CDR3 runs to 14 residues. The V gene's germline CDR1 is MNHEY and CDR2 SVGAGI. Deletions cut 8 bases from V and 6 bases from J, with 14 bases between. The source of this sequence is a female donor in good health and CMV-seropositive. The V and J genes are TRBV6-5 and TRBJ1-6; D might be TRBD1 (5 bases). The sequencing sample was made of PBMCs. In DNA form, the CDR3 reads TGTGCCAGCTATGGGGGACTAGGTAATTCACCCCTCCACTTT. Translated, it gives CASYGGLGNSPLHF.